Described below is a single T cell receptor (beta chain) sequence and its context. PCR was performed using 60 Vbeta and 13 Jbeta primers. Sequencing was performed with immunoSEQ multiplex PCR; in TCRdb, only in-frame clones are kept and a portion is missing. Here the sample spans under 200,000 clones, approximately 78% being singletons. The sample comes from a study of cytomegalovirus exposure and HLA in healthy donors. The CDR3 has 19 amino acids. J lost 0 bases, V lost 1 base, and 14 bases had no gene match. Germline CDR1 is SGHTA and CDR2 is FQGNSA. Material for sequencing was PBMCs. This chain uses TRBV7-2 with TRBJ2-7; 8 bases are a match to TRBD1. The TCR sequence derives from a woman between 18 and 29 years old in good health and CMV-seronegative. Here the CDR3 reads CASSLGPYITDRASYEQYV. The CDR3 DNA reads as TGTGCCAGCAGCTTAGGTCCCTATATCACGGACAGGGCCTCCTACGAGCAGTACGTC.